The subject of this entry is one T cell receptor beta chain. Antigen specificity is unknown. The data were obtained in a study of blood T cells in healthy people across ages. Study background: When template switching was applied, about one barcoded beta molecule was captured per two T cells.

The V gene end was trimmed by 4 bases and the J gene end by 1 base; junction bases not matched to a gene: 8. The CDR3 has 18 residues. Germline lookup yields CDR1 LGHDT and CDR2 YNNKEL (reference sequence). A second PCR, run for about 6 to 11 cycles, used a sample-barcoded 5' primer plus a J-beta primer mix. TCRdb re-derived calls from the 5' RACE reads in MiXCR, one entry per CDR3 protein. The sample holds about 1.6 million distinct CDR3 sequences, roughly 32% seen once. Regarding the study as a whole: Because sorting was not performed, PBMCs prevented conclusive naive versus antigen-experienced comparison.

The J gene is TRBJ2-5, the V gene TRBV3-1; 14 nucleotides agree with TRBD2. The source is a woman aged 25 to 39 in good health. Sequencing input: blood. This CDR3 is CASSPGLAGGNIQETQYF. Here the CDR3 DNA reads TGTGCCAGCAGCCCAGGACTAGCGGGGGGCAACATCCAAGAGACCCAGTACTTC.